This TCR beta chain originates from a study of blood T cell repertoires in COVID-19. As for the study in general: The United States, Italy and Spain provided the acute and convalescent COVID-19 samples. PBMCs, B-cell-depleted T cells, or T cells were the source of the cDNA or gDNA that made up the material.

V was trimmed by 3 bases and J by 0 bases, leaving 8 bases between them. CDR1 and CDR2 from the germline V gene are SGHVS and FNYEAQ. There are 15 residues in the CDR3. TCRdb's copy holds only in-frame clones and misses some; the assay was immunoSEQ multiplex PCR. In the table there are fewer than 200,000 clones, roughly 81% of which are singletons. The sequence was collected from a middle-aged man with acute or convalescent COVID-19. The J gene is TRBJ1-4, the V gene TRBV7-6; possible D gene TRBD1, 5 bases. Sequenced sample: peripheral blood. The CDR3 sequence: CASSFLGATNEKLFF. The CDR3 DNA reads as TGTGCCAGCAGCTTCCTAGGGGCAACTAATGAAAAACTGTTTTTT. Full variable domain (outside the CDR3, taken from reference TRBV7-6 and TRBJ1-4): GAGVSQSPRYKVTKRGQDVALRCDPISGHVSLYWYRQALGQGPEFLTYFNYEAQQDKSGLPNDRFSAERPEGSISTLTIQRTEQRDSAMYRCASSFLGATNEKLFFGSGTQLSVL.